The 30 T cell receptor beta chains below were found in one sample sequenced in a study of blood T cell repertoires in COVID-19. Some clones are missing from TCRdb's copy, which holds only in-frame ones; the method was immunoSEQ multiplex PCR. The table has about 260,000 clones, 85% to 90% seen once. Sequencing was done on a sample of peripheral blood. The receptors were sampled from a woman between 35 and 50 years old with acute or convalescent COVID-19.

CDR3 loop: CASSPGVSYNEQFF. The CDR3 bases are TGTGCCAGCAGCCCGGGGGTCTCCTACAATGAGCAGTTCTTC. The chain uses TRBV11-2 and TRBJ2-1, with D perhaps TRBD2 (6 bases). The CDR3 totals 14 residues. Trimming stripped 5 bases from V and 0 bases from J, with 8 bases between. CDR1 SGHAT and CDR2 FQNNGV come from the germline V gene.

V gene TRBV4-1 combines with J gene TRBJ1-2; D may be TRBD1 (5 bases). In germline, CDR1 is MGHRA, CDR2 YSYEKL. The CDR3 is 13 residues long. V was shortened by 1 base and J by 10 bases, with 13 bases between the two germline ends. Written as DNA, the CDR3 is TGCGCCAGCAGCCAAGTGGGTCAGGGATACTACACCTTC. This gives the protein CASSQVGQGYYTF.

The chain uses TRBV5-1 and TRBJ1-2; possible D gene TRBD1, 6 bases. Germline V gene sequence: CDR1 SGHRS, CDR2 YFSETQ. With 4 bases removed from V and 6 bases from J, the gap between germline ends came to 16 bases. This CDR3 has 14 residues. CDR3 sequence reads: CASSLGGYDNGYTF. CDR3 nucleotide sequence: TGCGCCAGCAGCCTAGGGGGATATGATAATGGCTACACCTTC.

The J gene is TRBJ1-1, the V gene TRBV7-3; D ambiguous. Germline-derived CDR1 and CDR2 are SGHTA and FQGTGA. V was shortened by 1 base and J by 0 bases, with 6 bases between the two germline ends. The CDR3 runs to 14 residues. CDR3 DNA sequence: TGTGCCAGCAGCTTAATACACCTGAACACTGAAGCTTTCTTT. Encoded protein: CASSLIHLNTEAFF. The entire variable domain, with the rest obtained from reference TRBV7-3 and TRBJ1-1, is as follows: GAGVSQTPSNKVTEKGKYVELRCDPISGHTALYWYRQSLGQGPEFLIYFQGTGAADDSGLPNDRFFAVRPEGSVSTLKIQRTERGDSAVYLCASSLIHLNTEAFFGQGTRLTVV.

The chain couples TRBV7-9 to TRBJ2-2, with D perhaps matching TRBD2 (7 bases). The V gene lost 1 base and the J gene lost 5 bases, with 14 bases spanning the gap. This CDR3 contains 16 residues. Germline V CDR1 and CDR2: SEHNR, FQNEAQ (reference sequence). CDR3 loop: CASSLEGGAWTGELFF. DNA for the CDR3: TGTGCCAGCAGCTTAGAAGGGGGGGCTTGGACCGGGGAGCTGTTTTTT.

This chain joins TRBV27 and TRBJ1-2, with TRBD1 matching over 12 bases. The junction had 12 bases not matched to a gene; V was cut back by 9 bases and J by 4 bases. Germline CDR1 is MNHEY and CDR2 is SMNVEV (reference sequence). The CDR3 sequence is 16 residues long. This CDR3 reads CASAFWDRGLTYGYTF. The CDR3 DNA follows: TGTGCCAGTGCGTTTTGGGACAGGGGGCTTACCTATGGCTACACCTTC.

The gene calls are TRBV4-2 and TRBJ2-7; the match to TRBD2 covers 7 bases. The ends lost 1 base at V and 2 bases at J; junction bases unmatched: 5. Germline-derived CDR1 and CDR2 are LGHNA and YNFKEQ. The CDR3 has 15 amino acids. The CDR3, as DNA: TGTGCCAGCAGCCAAGCCAGCGGGGCCGCCTACGAGCAGTACGTC. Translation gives CASSQASGAAYEQYV.

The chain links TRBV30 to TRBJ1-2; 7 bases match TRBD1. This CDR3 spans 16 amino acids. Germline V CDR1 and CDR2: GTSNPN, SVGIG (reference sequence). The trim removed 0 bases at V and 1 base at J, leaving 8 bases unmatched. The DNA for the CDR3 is TGTGCCTGGAGTGTACGACAGGGTCGATATAACTATGGCTACACCTTC. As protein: CAWSVRQGRYNYGYTF.

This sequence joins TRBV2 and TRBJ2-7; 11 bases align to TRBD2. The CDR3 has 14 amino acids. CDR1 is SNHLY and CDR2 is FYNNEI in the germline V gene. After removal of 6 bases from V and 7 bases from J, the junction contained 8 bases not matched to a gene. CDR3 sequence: CASRVLAGVGEQYV. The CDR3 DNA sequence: TGTGCCAGCAGGGTACTAGCGGGGGTAGGGGAGCAGTACGTC.

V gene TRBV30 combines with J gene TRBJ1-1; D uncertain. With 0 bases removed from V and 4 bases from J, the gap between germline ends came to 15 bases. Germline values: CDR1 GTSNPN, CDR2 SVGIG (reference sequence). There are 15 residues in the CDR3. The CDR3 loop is CAWSVPREVSTEAFF. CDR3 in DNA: TGTGCCTGGAGTGTACCTAGGGAGGTAAGCACTGAAGCTTTCTTT. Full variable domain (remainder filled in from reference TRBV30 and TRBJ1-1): SQTIHQWPATLVQPVGSPLSLECTVEGTSNPNLYWYRQAAGRGLQLLFYSVGIGQISSEVPQNLSASRPQDRQFILSSKKLLLSDSGFYLCAWSVPREVSTEAFFGQGTRLTVV.

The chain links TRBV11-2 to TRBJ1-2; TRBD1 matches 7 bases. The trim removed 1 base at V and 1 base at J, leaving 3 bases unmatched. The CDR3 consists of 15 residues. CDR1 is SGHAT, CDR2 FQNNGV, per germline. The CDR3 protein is CASSLGPGGNYGYTF. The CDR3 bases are TGTGCCAGCAGCTTAGGGCCAGGGGGTAACTATGGCTACACCTTC.

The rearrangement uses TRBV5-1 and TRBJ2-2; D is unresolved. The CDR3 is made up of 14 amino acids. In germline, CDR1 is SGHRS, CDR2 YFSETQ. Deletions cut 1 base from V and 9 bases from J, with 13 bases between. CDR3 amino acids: CASSLSVDTRELFF. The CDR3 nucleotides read TGCGCCAGCAGCTTGTCGGTTGATACCAGGGAGCTGTTTTTT.

The CDR3 spells CASSVAPPGGGGSPLHF. Here the CDR3 DNA reads TGTGCCAGCAGCGTAGCCCCTCCCGGGGGAGGAGGTTCACCCCTCCACTTT. The gene calls are TRBV9 and TRBJ1-6, with D possibly matching TRBD1 (5 bases). Trimming took off 0 bases at V and 9 bases at J, with 19 bases between the two ends. Germline V gene lookup returns CDR1 SGDLS and CDR2 YYNGEE. CDR3 length: 17 amino acids.

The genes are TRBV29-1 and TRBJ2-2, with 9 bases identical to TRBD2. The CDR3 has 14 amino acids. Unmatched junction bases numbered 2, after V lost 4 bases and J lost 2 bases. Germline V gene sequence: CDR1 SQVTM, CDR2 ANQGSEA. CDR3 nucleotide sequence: TGCAGCGTTGGACTAGCGGCAAACACCGGGGAGCTGTTTTTT. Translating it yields CSVGLAANTGELFF.

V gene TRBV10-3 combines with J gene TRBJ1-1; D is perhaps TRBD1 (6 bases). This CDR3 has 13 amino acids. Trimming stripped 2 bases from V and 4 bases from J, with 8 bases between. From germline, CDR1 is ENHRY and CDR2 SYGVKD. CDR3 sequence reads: CAISEIRGTEAFF. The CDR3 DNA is TGTGCCATCAGTGAGATCAGGGGCACTGAAGCTTTCTTT.

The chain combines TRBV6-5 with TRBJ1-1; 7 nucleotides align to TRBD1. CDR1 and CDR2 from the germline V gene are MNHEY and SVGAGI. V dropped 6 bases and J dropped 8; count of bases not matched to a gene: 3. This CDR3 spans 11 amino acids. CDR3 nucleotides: TGTGCCAGCAGGGACAGGACCGAAGCTTTCTTT. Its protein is CASRDRTEAFF.

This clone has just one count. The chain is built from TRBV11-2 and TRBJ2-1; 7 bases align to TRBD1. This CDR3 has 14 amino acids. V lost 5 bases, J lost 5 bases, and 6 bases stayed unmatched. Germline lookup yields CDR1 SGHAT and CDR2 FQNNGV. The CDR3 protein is CASSHFTGDNEQFF. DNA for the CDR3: TGTGCCAGCAGCCACTTTACAGGGGACAATGAGCAGTTCTTC. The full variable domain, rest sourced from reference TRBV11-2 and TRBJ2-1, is EAGVAQSPRYKIIEKRQSVAFWCNPISGHATLYWYQQILGQGPKLLIQFQNNGVVDDSQLPKDRFSAERLKGVDSTLKIQPAKLEDSAVYLCASSHFTGDNEQFFGPGTRLTVL.

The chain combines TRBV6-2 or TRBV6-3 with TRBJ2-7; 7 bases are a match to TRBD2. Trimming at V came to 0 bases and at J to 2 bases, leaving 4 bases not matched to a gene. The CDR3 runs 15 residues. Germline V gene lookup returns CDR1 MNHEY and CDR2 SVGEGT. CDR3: CASSYSGTTTYEQYV. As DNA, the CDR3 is TGTGCCAGCAGTTACTCCGGGACTACAACCTACGAGCAGTACGTC.

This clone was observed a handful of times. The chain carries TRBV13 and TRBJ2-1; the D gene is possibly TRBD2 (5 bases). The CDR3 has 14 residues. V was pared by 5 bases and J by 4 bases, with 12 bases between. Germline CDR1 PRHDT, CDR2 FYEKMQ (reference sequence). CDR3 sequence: CASSLRRGYNEQFF. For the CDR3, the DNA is TGTGCCAGCAGCCTGCGACGGGGTTACAATGAGCAGTTCTTC.

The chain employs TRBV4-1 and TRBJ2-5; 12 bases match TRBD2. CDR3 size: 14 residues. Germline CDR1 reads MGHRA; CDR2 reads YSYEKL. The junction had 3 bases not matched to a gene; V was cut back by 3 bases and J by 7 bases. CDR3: CASSQASGGGTQYF. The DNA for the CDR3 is TGCGCCAGCAGCCAGGCTAGCGGGGGGGGGACCCAGTACTTC.

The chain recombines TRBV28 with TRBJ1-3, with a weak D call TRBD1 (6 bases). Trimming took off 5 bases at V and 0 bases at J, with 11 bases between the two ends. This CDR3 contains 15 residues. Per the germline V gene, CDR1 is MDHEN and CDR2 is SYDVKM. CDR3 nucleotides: TGTGCCAGCAGTACTACAGGGATCTCTGGAAACACCATATATTTT. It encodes CASSTTGISGNTIYF. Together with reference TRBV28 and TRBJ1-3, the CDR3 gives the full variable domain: DVKVTQSSRYLVKRTGEKVFLECVQDMDHENMFWYRQDPGLGLRLIYFSYDVKMKEKGDIPEGYSVSREKKERFSLILESASTNQTSMYLCASSTTGISGNTIYFGEGSWLTVV.

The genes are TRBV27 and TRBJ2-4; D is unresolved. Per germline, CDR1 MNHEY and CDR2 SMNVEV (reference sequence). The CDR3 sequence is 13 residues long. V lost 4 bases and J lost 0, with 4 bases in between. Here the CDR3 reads CASSSLAKNIQYF. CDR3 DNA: TGTGCCAGCAGTTCCCTAGCCAAAAACATTCAGTACTTC.

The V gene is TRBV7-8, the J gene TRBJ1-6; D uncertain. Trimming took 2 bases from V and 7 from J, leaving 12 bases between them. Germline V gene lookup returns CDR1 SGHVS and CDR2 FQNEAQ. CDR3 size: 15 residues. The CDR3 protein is CASSLQPGGNSPLHF. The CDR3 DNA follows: TGTGCCAGCAGCTTACAGCCAGGTGGGAATTCACCCCTCCACTTT.

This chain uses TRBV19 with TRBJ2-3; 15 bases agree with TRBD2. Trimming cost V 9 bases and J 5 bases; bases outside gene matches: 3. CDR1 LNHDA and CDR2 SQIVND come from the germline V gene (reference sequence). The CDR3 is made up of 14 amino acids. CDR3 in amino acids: CASRGLAGGDTQYF. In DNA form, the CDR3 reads TGTGCCAGCCGGGGACTAGCGGGGGGAGATACGCAGTATTTT.

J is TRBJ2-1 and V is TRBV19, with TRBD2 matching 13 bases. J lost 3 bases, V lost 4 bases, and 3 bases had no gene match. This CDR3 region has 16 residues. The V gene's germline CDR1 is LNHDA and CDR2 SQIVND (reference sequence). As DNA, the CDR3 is TGTGCCAGTAGTAGGACTAGCGGGGGTAACTACAATGAGCAGTTCTTC. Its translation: CASSRTSGGNYNEQFF.

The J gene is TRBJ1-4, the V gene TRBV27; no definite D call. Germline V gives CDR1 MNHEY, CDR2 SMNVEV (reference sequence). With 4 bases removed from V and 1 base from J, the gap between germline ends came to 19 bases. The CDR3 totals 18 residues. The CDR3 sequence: CASSSTVLYSVTNEKLFF. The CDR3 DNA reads TGTGCCAGCAGTTCAACAGTTCTATACTCGGTAACTAATGAAAAACTGTTTTTT. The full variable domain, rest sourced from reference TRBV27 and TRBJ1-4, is EAQVTQNPRYLITVTGKKLTVTCSQNMNHEYMSWYRQDPGLGLRQIYYSMNVEVTDKGDVPEGYKVSRKEKRNFPLILESPSPNQTSLYFCASSSTVLYSVTNEKLFFGSGTQLSVL.

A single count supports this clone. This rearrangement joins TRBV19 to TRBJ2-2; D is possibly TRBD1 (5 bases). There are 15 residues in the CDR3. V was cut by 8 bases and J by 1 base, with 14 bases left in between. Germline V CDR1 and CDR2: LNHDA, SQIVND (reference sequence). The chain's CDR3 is CASGTGRQNTGELFF. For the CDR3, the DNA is TGTGCCAGTGGAACAGGAAGACAGAACACCGGGGAGCTGTTTTTT.

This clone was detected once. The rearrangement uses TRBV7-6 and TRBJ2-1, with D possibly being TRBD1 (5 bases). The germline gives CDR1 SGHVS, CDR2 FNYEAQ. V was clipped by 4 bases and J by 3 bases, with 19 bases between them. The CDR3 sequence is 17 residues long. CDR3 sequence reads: CASSSGLGRRGYNEQFF. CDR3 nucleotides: TGTGCCAGCAGCTCCGGTCTGGGTCGTAGGGGCTACAATGAGCAGTTCTTC.

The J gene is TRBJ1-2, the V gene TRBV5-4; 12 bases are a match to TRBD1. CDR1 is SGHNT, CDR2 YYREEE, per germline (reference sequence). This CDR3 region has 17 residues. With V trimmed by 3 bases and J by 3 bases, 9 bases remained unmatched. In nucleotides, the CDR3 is TGTGCCAGCAGCTCCGGGACAGGGGGCATGTGGTACTATGGCTACACCTTC. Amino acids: CASSSGTGGMWYYGYTF.

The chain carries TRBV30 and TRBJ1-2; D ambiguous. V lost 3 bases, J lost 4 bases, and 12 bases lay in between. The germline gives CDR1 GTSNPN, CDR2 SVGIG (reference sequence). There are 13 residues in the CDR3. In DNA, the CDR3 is TGTGCCTGGAGAAGAGACATCAGCTATGGCTACACCTTC. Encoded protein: CAWRRDISYGYTF.